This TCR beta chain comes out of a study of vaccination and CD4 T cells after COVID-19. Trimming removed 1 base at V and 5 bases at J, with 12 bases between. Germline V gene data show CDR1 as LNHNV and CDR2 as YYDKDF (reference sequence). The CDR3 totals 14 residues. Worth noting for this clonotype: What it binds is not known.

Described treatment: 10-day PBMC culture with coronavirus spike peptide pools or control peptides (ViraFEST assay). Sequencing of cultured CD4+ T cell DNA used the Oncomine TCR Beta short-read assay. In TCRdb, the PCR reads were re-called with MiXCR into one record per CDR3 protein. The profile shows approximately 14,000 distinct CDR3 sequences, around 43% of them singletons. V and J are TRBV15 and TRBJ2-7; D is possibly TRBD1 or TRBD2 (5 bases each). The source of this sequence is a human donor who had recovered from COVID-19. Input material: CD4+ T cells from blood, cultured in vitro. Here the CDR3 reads CATSRGGTVHEQYF. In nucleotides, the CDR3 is TGTGCCACCAGCAGAGGAGGGACGGTCCACGAGCAGTACTTC. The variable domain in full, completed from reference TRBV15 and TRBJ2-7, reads DAMVIQNPRYQVTQFGKPVTLSCSQTLNHNVMYWYQQKSSQAPKLLFHYYDKDFNNEADTPDNFQSRRPNTSFCFLDIRSPGLGDTAMYLCATSRGGTVHEQYFGPGTRLTVT.